This T cell receptor beta chain was captured in a study of CD8 T cells in Susac syndrome. The wider study: Intravenous immunoglobulin alone or corticosteroids were being given to patients with Susac syndrome at blood draw, unless they were therapy-naive.

With random hexamers, about 0.5 to 1 ug RNA was reverse transcribed. TCRdb processed the immunoSEQ multiplex PCR reads anew with MiXCR; each CDR3 protein has one entry. The sample records roughly 150,000 distinct CDR3 sequences, over 90% being singletons. Per the germline V gene, CDR1 is SGHNT and CDR2 is YYREEE (reference sequence). Trimming cost V 0 bases and J 4 bases; bases outside gene matches: 6. The CDR3 has 15 residues. The chain joins TRBV5-4 to TRBJ2-7; TRBD1 aligns across 8 bases. The receptor was isolated from a human donor with Susac syndrome. Sequences were obtained from CD8+ T cells from PBMCs. The CDR3 is CASSLARDRRYEQYF. The CDR3 coding sequence is TGTGCCAGCAGCTTGGCCCGGGACAGGCGGTACGAGCAGTACTTC.